Here is one T cell receptor beta chain with its context. Its target is not known. The data belong to a study of type 1 and type 2 diabetes patients. About the research overall: T cells were magnetically sorted from PBMCs as CD4+ or CD8+ subsets.

PCR was run on genomic DNA. A primer set of 30 forward and 13 reverse primers amplified the CDR3. TCRdb re-called the multiplex PCR reads through MiXCR, storing one row per CDR3 protein. The sample carries 280,000 or so distinct CDR3 sequences, around 47% recorded once. Study-wide results and limits: Type 2 diabetes and control V and J usage correlated highly, roughly 0.97. Type 1 diabetes repertoires were significantly less diverse than type 2 diabetes ones.

CDR3 size: 14 residues. Germline V gives CDR1 LGHNA, CDR2 YSLEER. Trimming took off 8 bases at V and 3 bases at J, with 15 bases between the two ends. The receptor was isolated from a man between 18 and 35 years old with type 2 diabetes. Specimen: peripheral blood mononuclear cells (PBMCs). The chain links TRBV4-3 to TRBJ2-3; D is possibly TRBD2 (5 bases). CDR3 sequence reads: CASGDNRRTDTQYF. CDR3 sequence (DNA): TGCGCCAGCGGCGATAATAGGAGGACAGATACGCAGTATTTT.